Following are 30 T cell receptor beta chains from one sample sequenced in a study of T-cell memory formation after mild COVID-19. TCRdb redid the calling of the 5' RACE reads with MiXCR, one entry per CDR3 protein. The data show approximately 210,000 distinct CDR3 sequences, around 25% seen once. Input material: PBMCs or a T cell subset sorted from them (not recorded which). The receptors here all came from an adult woman who had mild COVID-19 (a few samples of this study predate the infection). Cell type and time point are not known.

This clonotype was recorded a few times. The V and J genes are TRBV11-2 and TRBJ2-7; possibly TRBD2 for D (5 bases). Trimming shortened V by 1 base and J by 3 bases, and 19 bases separated the two germline ends. CDR3 length: 17 residues. Germline V gives CDR1 SGHAT, CDR2 FQNNGV. CDR3 loop: CASSLGTVAGRHYEQYF. The CDR3 DNA is TGTGCCAGCAGCTTAGGCACGGTTGCGGGTCGGCACTACGAGCAGTACTTC.

CDR3 amino acids: CASSGAGLDTQYF. For the CDR3, the DNA is TGTGCCAGCAGTGGAGCAGGCTTAGATACGCAGTATTTT. The V gene is TRBV6-1, the J gene TRBJ2-3; D is ambiguous. Deletions cut 4 bases from V and 5 bases from J, with 10 bases between. The germline CDR1 and CDR2 sequences are MNHNS and SASEGT. This CDR3 is built from 13 residues.

This clonotype was seen only a few times. The genes are TRBV7-9 and TRBJ2-7; D gene unclear. CDR3 length equals 14 residues. CDR1 SEHNR and CDR2 FQNEAQ come from the germline V gene (reference sequence). V lost 4 bases, J lost 3 bases, and 13 bases lay in between. This chain's CDR3 is CASSSPGSVYEQYF. CDR3 coding DNA: TGTGCCAGCAGCTCGCCCGGATCTGTCTACGAGCAGTACTTC.

In its sample, this clonotype was seen a few times. V is TRBV20-1 and J is TRBJ2-5; the match to TRBD2 covers 10 bases. J gave up 5 bases and V 5 bases, and 2 bases lay outside the gene matches. CDR3 length: 12 residues. Per the germline V gene, CDR1 is DFQATT and CDR2 is SNEGSKA (reference sequence). The CDR3 loop is CSAGGLAETQYF. CDR3 nucleotide sequence: TGCAGTGCTGGGGGACTAGCGGAGACCCAGTACTTC.

V gene TRBV7-2 combines with J gene TRBJ2-7, with a weak D call TRBD2 (6 bases). Looked up from germline, CDR1 is SGHTA and CDR2 is FQGNSA. V lost 5 bases, J lost 2 bases, and 19 bases lay in between. The CDR3 totals 16 residues. CDR3 DNA: TGTGCCAGCAGCCCCAGGGCCTCATCGGGGGCCTACGAGCAGTACTTC. This gives the protein CASSPRASSGAYEQYF.

DNA for the CDR3: TGTGCCAGCAGCCAAGATCTGGCGGGAGGAGGGGAGACCCAGTACTTC. Amino acids: CASSQDLAGGGETQYF. The chain recombines TRBV3-1 with TRBJ2-5, with 8 nucleotides matching TRBD2. V dropped 0 bases and J dropped 5; count of bases not matched to a gene: 8. Germline V CDR1 and CDR2: LGHDT, YNNKEL (reference sequence). This CDR3 is built from 16 residues.

This sequence joins TRBV6-5 and TRBJ2-2; 11 bases fit TRBD2. The CDR3 runs 15 residues. The V gene's germline CDR1 is MNHEY and CDR2 SVGAGI. Losses at the gene ends were 6 bases for V and 5 bases for J; bases not matched to a gene: 5. The CDR3 region is CASSPGLAETGELFF. In DNA, the CDR3 is TGTGCCAGCAGCCCGGGACTAGCGGAAACCGGGGAGCTGTTTTTT.

This clonotype was observed a handful of times. The gene calls are TRBV20-1 and TRBJ2-5; 9 positions agree with TRBD2. This CDR3 is 16 amino acids long. The germline gives CDR1 DFQATT, CDR2 SNEGSKA (reference sequence). The J segment lost 3 bases and the V segment lost 4 bases, leaving 12 bases of the junction unmatched. CDR3 nucleotides: TGCAGTGCTATCCCCCGCAGCGGGAGGTTCAAAGAGACCCAGTACTTC. This translates into CSAIPRSGRFKETQYF.

V gene TRBV4-1 combines with J gene TRBJ2-1, with a weak D call TRBD2 (6 bases). This CDR3 comprises 14 residues. CDR1 MGHRA and CDR2 YSYEKL come from the germline V gene. Trimming took 1 base from V and 4 from J, leaving 8 bases between them. CDR3 coding DNA: TGCGCCAGCAGCCAAGGGGACTCTTACAATGAGCAGTTCTTC. Translating gives CASSQGDSYNEQFF.

The chain recombines TRBV29-1 with TRBJ2-2, with TRBD2 identical over 7 bases. CDR1 is SQVTM, CDR2 ANQGSEA, per germline. The J segment lost 1 base and the V segment lost 3 bases, leaving 5 bases of the junction unmatched. The CDR3 contains 15 residues. In DNA form, the CDR3 reads TGCAGCGTTGAGCGGGGGAATAAGAACACCGGGGAGCTGTTTTTT. This sequence encodes CSVERGNKNTGELFF.

V usage is TRBV3-1 and J usage is TRBJ2-5, with D perhaps given as TRBD1 or TRBD2 (6 bases each). Germline V CDR1 and CDR2: LGHDT, YNNKEL (reference sequence). This CDR3 contains 16 residues. V lost 0 bases and J lost 4, with 15 bases in between. In DNA form, the CDR3 reads TGTGCCAGCAGCCAAGATTGGGGGGCGGATGGAGAGACCCAGTACTTC. This gives the protein CASSQDWGADGETQYF.

The rearrangement joins TRBV4-1 to TRBJ2-3, with 10 nucleotides matching TRBD1. Trimming at V came to 3 bases and at J to 4 bases, leaving 7 bases not matched to a gene. The CDR3 is made up of 16 amino acids. Germline V lookup: CDR1 MGHRA, CDR2 YSYEKL. The CDR3 loop reads CASSQQTGGLADTQYF. The DNA of the CDR3 is TGCGCCAGCAGCCAGCAGACAGGGGGCCTCGCAGATACGCAGTATTTT.

The chain links TRBV12-3 or TRBV12-4 to TRBJ2-7; the D is unclear. Between the trimmed V and J ends, which lost 3 bases and 3 bases, there was a span of 9 bases. The CDR3 is made up of 13 amino acids. The CDR3 nucleotides read TGTGCCAGCAGTTTTGGCAGTCGCTACGAGCAGTACTTC. Protein product: CASSFGSRYEQYF.

The rearrangement joins TRBV7-9 to TRBJ2-3, with D possibly called TRBD1 or TRBD2 (6 bases each). Deletions cut 4 bases from V and 6 bases from J, with 17 bases between. The CDR3 is 15 residues long. Per germline, CDR1 SEHNR and CDR2 FQNEAQ (reference sequence). CDR3 sequence reads: CASSSSKGGTDTQYF. CDR3 DNA sequence: TGTGCCAGCAGCTCTAGTAAGGGGGGAACGGATACGCAGTATTTT.

The V call is TRBV15, the J call TRBJ1-5; no definite D call. The length of the CDR3 is 15 residues. The ends were cut back, 3 bases at V and 7 bases at J, with 16 bases in the middle. The germline V gene has CDR1 LNHNV and CDR2 YYDKDF (reference sequence). CDR3 sequence (DNA): TGTGCCACCAGCAGCGACGAAGGTGTAGGGCAGCCCCAGCATTTT. Amino acid sequence: CATSSDEGVGQPQHF.

This clonotype appeared a few times. Its ends do not fully match the called genes, so a read error is possible. The chain recombines TRBV18 with TRBJ1-1; the D gene is possibly TRBD1 (6 bases). From germline, CDR1 is KGHSH and CDR2 LQKENI. This CDR3 contains 13 residues. CDR3 amino acids: CANSPRGDTEAFF. CDR3 bases: TGTGCCAACTCACCAAGGGGGGACACTGAAGCTTTCTTT.

This clonotype was detected only a few times. The rearrangement uses TRBV5-5 and TRBJ1-1; no definite D call. There are 14 residues in the CDR3. Germline loops: CDR1 SGHKS, CDR2 YYEKEE (reference sequence). V was clipped by 1 base and J by 0 bases, with 7 bases between them. CDR3 sequence (DNA): TGTGCCAGCAGCTTGCCGGCAATGAACACTGAAGCTTTCTTT. This translates into CASSLPAMNTEAFF.

The chain joins TRBV25-1 to TRBJ2-5; TRBD1 matches 9 bases. CDR3 size: 14 residues. Trimming took 7 bases from V and 3 from J; bases not matched to a gene: 6. The germline gives CDR1 MGHDK, CDR2 SYGVNS. The CDR3 DNA is TGTGCCAGCACCCAGGGACAGGGAAAAGAGACCCAGTACTTC. Its protein is CASTQGQGKETQYF. The whole variable domain, filled in from reference TRBV25-1 and TRBJ2-5, reads EADIYQTPRYLVIGTGKKITLECSQTMGHDKMYWYQQDPGMELHLIHYSYGVNSTEKGDLSSESTVSRIRTEHFPLTLESARPSHTSQYLCASTQGQGKETQYFGPGTRLLVL.

This chain joins TRBV29-1 and TRBJ2-1; 10 positions agree with TRBD1. V was clipped by 6 bases and J by 2 bases; unmatched bases: 7. There are 15 residues in the CDR3. The germline V gene encodes CDR1 SQVTM and CDR2 ANQGSEA. CDR3 nucleotide sequence: TGCAGCGTGTCGGAAGGGACAGGGGCCTACAATGAGCAGTTCTTC. Translated: CSVSEGTGAYNEQFF.

V is TRBV5-4 and J is TRBJ2-2; D may be TRBD1 (5 bases). The CDR3 is 16 residues long. V lost 2 bases, J lost 6 bases, and 17 bases lay in between. Germline V gene lookup returns CDR1 SGHNT and CDR2 YYREEE (reference sequence). The CDR3 sequence: CASSFRQMRTSGELFF. The CDR3, as DNA: TGTGCCAGCAGCTTCCGACAGATGCGGACGTCCGGGGAGCTGTTTTTT.

This clonotype was seen a few times. The CDR3 region is CASSFGGGIRITEAFF. The CDR3, as DNA: TGCGCCAGCAGCTTCGGCGGGGGCATACGGATCACTGAAGCTTTCTTT. The chain uses TRBV5-1 and TRBJ1-1, with a tentative D call TRBD1 (6 bases). The CDR3 contains 16 residues. Germline loops: CDR1 SGHRS, CDR2 YFSETQ. V was shortened by 2 bases and J by 4 bases, with 18 bases between the two germline ends.

The sample holds a few counts of this clonotype. The chain recombines TRBV6-5 with TRBJ2-1; 7 nucleotides agree with TRBD2. Germline V gives CDR1 MNHEY, CDR2 SVGAGI. This CDR3 is built from 13 residues. Trimming removed 0 bases from V and 11 bases from J; junction bases left unmatched: 4. The CDR3 spells CASSYSPSGQQFF. The CDR3 coding sequence is TGTGCCAGCAGTTACTCTCCTAGCGGCCAGCAGTTCTTC.

This clonotype was seen a handful of times. The chain links TRBV12-3 or TRBV12-4 to TRBJ2-7, with D possibly called TRBD1 or TRBD2 (5 bases each). The CDR3 contains 13 residues. Trimming shortened V by 7 bases and J by 0 bases, and 10 bases separated the two germline ends. CDR3 coding DNA: TGTGCCAGCAAAGGGGACGGCTCCTACGAGCAGTACTTC. It specifies CASKGDGSYEQYF.

This clonotype was detected only a few times. The chain couples TRBV4-1 to TRBJ2-5; tentatively, D is TRBD2 (6 bases). Germline lookup yields CDR1 MGHRA and CDR2 YSYEKL. The V gene lost 4 bases and the J gene lost 4 bases, with 16 bases spanning the gap. The CDR3 runs 15 residues. The CDR3 reads CASSPRSGGGETQYF. As DNA, the CDR3 is TGCGCCAGCAGCCCGCGCTCCGGGGGAGGAGAGACCCAGTACTTC.

The V call is TRBV10-3, the J call TRBJ2-7; 11 nucleotides line up with TRBD2. CDR3 length: 13 residues. Germline values: CDR1 ENHRY, CDR2 SYGVKD. The V segment lost 11 bases and the J segment 6 bases; nucleotides outside the gene matches: 9. The CDR3 DNA sequence: TGTGCCTACAGCCGACTAGCGGGACCCGAGCAGTACTTC. Translation: CAYSRLAGPEQYF.

The chain joins TRBV7-6 to TRBJ2-1; 10 positions match TRBD2. CDR3 length: 15 residues. V was pared by 4 bases and J by 6 bases, with 6 bases of the junction left unmatched. Germline lookup yields CDR1 SGHVS and CDR2 FNYEAQ. The CDR3 here is CASSWSGGAFNEQFF. The CDR3 DNA reads as TGTGCCAGCAGCTGGAGCGGGGGGGCCTTCAATGAGCAGTTCTTC. Looking up the rest from reference TRBV7-6 and TRBJ2-1 gives the full variable domain: GAGVSQSPRYKVTKRGQDVALRCDPISGHVSLYWYRQALGQGPEFLTYFNYEAQQDKSGLPNDRFSAERPEGSISTLTIQRTEQRDSAMYRCASSWSGGAFNEQFFGPGTRLTVL.

The chain links TRBV5-1 to TRBJ2-7, with 7 bases that match TRBD1. This CDR3 comprises 12 residues. J lost 3 bases, V lost 3 bases, and 0 bases had no gene match. Germline CDR1 and CDR2: SGHRS and YFSETQ. The CDR3 bases are TGCGCCAGCAGCTGGGACAGCTACGAGCAGTACTTC. It encodes CASSWDSYEQYF.

This sequence joins TRBV7-9 and TRBJ2-7; 7 positions agree with TRBD1. V dropped 4 bases and J dropped 3; count of bases not matched to a gene: 9. Per the germline V gene, CDR1 is SEHNR and CDR2 is FQNEAQ (reference sequence). This CDR3 region has 15 residues. In nucleotides, the CDR3 is TGTGCCAGCAGCTGGGACAGTGGACAACTCTACGAGCAGTACTTC. Residues: CASSWDSGQLYEQYF.

This clonotype has more than one count but fewer than ten. V and J are TRBV6-5 and TRBJ1-4; D call uncertain. The V gene's germline CDR1 is MNHEY and CDR2 SVGAGI. Trimming left V 6 bases short and J 5 bases short, with 7 bases between. This CDR3 has 12 amino acids. The CDR3 DNA is TGTGCCAGCAGACACTTAAATGAAAAACTGTTTTTT. Translation gives CASRHLNEKLFF.

The gene calls are TRBV20-1 and TRBJ2-1; TRBD2 might be the D (6 bases). Per germline, CDR1 DFQATT and CDR2 SNEGSKA (reference sequence). The V end was cut by 3 bases, the J end by 2 bases, with 8 bases between. The CDR3 is 13 residues long. CDR3 nucleotides: TGCAGTGCTAGCGGGAGAACCTACAATGAGCAGTTCTTC. It specifies CSASGRTYNEQFF.